This T cell receptor beta chain was recovered during a study of CD8 T cells in ankylosing spondylitis (TCRdb year 2017). With regard to the full study: To find TCR variants linked to disease, the study profiled T cell receptor beta repertoires in ankylosing spondylitis patients and healthy donors. The whole study cohort included roughly 110 healthy donors and 20 to 30 ankylosing spondylitis patients. Peripheral blood was sampled, and synovial fluid was additionally collected from ankylosing spondylitis patients.

This sample was sequenced with an Illumina HiSeq 2500. Quantitative 5'-RACE with molecular barcodes was used to prepare TCR beta libraries. The authors' analysis ran thus. A new computational method based on a probabilistic model of VDJ rearrangement was used to identify disease-linked TCR variants. TCRdb trimmed public reads at Q25 via fastp, called clones via MiXCR and kept in-frame beta chains. When rows share a CDR3 protein, they turn into one entry using the most common DNA and genes. The authors' filters were not applied to this entry. Counted in this sample were 350,000 or so distinct CDR3 sequences; about 9.9% of them appeared once. 8% to 9.5% of the sample rests with the top ten. Paper-wide results and their limitations: Blood from ankylosing spondylitis patients appeared to be characterized by a TCR beta motif made up of 8 or 9 highly homologous amino acid variants. The disease-linked clones were reported to be significantly enriched in matched synovial fluid samples from ankylosing spondylitis patients. Some motif variants had previously been reported in the synovial fluid and blood of reactive arthritis patients, which suggests shared mechanisms of disease initiation. A CD8+ phenotype was shown by the disease-linked clones, which were found at relatively low frequencies in peripheral blood.

V is reduced by 3 bases and J by 8 bases, leaving a spacing of 14 bases between them. The CDR3, cysteine through phenylalanine, is 13 amino acids long. Of all the DNA, just the CDR3 is kept, 39 bases in frame from base 1. The germline V gene encodes CDR1 SGHRS and CDR2 YFSETQ. This clonotype was recorded at least ten times. Its specific antigen is unknown. It has no much larger one-base neighbor in the sample; base qualities were not kept. The sample was blood, either unsorted or a sorted T cell fraction (not recorded which). The V gene is TRBV5-1 and the J gene is TRBJ1-2; TRBD1 is a possible D gene, resting on 6 matching bases. The source of this sequence is a female donor with ankylosing spondylitis or in good health (not recorded which). CDR3 sequence: CASSSLTGGGYTF. The bases read TGCGCCAGCAGCTCACTGACAGGAGGAGGCTACACCTTC.